The source of this T cell receptor beta chain is a study of OX40 agonist ivuxolimab in advanced cancers. Study context: One hepatocellular carcinoma and a couple of cutaneous melanoma patients partially responded.

Points on this clone: Its antigen is as yet unknown.

Sequencing used immunoSEQ multiplex PCR; TCRdb keeps in-frame clones, though not all of them. This sample has fewer than 75,000 clones, with 87% found just once. The CDR3 consists of 14 residues. The germline gives CDR1 SGHTA, CDR2 FQGNSA. Germline trimming cut 5 bases from V and 4 bases from J; bases unmatched to any gene: 7. Study observations and caveats: At 0.1 to 3.0 mg/kg, clonal expansion of CD4+ and CD8+ blood T cells had occurred by week 6. Partial responders at 0.1-3.0 mg/kg had among the lowest clonal expansion.

This specimen consisted of CD4+ or CD8+ T cells sorted from blood, obtained in a trial of the OX40 agonist ivuxolimab. This sequence originates from an adult with an advanced solid tumor such as melanoma, head and neck, liver or kidney cancer. The chain employs TRBV7-2 and TRBJ2-5, with TRBD1 matching 7 bases. DNA for the CDR3: TGTGCCAGCAGCCCCCGTGAGGGGGCAGAGACCCAGTACTTC. It is translated as CASSPREGAETQYF.